These T cell receptor beta chains were read from a single sample in a study of blood T cell repertoires in COVID-19. Assay: immunoSEQ multiplex PCR; the TCRdb copy retains only in-frame clones and omits some. The sample has about 150,000 clones, about 81% seen once. The specimen sequenced was PBMCs or T cells enriched from blood (not recorded which). The receptors shown here come from a man aged 50 or older who had recovered from COVID-19. The CDR3 runs from the conserved cysteine through the conserved F or W. D genes are given only for firm matches.

d_gene,v_gene,j_gene,CDR3aa,CDR3nt
TRBD1,TRBV19,TRBJ2-2,CASSTGQVNTGELFF,TGTGCCAGTAGTACGGGACAGGTTAACACCGGGGAGCTGTTTTTT
.,TRBV7-6,TRBJ2-2,CASSAPGVDTGELFF,TGTGCCAGCAGCGCGCCAGGGGTGGACACCGGGGAGCTGTTTTTT
TRBD1,TRBV9,TRBJ1-6,CASSRQGRADSPLHF,TGTGCCAGCAGTCGACAGGGCAGGGCGGATTCACCCCTCCACTTT
TRBD1,TRBV4-2,TRBJ1-5,CASSLSGARDSGLNQPQHF,TGTGCCAGCAGCCTTTCGGGGGCCCGGGACAGCGGCCTTAATCAGCCCCAGCATTTT
TRBD1,TRBV3-1/TRBV3-2,TRBJ1-6,CASSLGQGSNSPLHF,TGTGCCAGCAGCCTCGGACAGGGGAGTAATTCACCCCTCCACTTT
.,TRBV5-1,TRBJ2-2,CASSQDGGRVGELFF,TGCGCCAGCAGCCAAGACGGGGGGCGCGTCGGGGAGCTGTTTTTT
.,TRBV27,TRBJ1-2,CASSLLGADGYTF,TGTGCCAGCAGTTTACTGGGGGCAGATGGCTACACCTTC
TRBD1,TRBV6-5,TRBJ2-7,CASRTRTGPYEQYF,TGTGCCAGCAGAACCCGGACAGGGCCCTACGAGCAGTACTTC
.,TRBV5-1,TRBJ2-7,CASSLVAVAEQYF,TGCGCCAGCAGCTTGGTAGCTGTAGCCGAGCAGTACTTC
TRBD1,TRBV7-9,TRBJ1-1,CASSLGQGALDTEAFF,TGTGCCAGCAGCCTAGGACAGGGGGCATTGGACACTGAAGCTTTCTTT
.,TRBV13,TRBJ2-5,CASSPGGQGLGETQYF,TGTGCCAGCAGCCCAGGCGGGCAGGGACTTGGGGAGACCCAGTACTTC
.,TRBV11-2,TRBJ2-7,CASSLSRGSPTYEQYF,TGTGCCAGCAGCTTATCAAGGGGCTCCCCGACCTACGAGCAGTACTTC
TRBD1,TRBV7-9,TRBJ1-1,CASSFLRQGKDEAFF,TGTGCCAGCAGCTTCCTTAGACAGGGGAAGGATGAAGCTTTCTTT
.,TRBV19,TRBJ1-1,CASSYQIPNTEAFF,TGTGCCAGTAGTTACCAGATTCCGAACACTGAAGCTTTCTTT
TRBD1,TRBV2,TRBJ1-1,CASSDRDRGRSTEAFF,TGTGCCAGCAGTGACCGGGACAGGGGGCGCAGCACTGAAGCTTTCTTT
.,TRBV21-1,TRBJ2-2,CASSKGRRNGELFF,TGTGCCAGCAGCAAAGGACGGCGGAACGGGGAGCTGTTTTTT
TRBD1,TRBV5-6,TRBJ2-7,CASRTTGGIYEQYF,TGTGCCAGCAGAACAACAGGGGGAATCTACGAGCAGTACTTC
.,TRBV7-2,TRBJ2-1,CASSLERAVANEQFF,TGTGCCAGCAGCTTAGAGAGAGCGGTTGCCAATGAGCAGTTCTTC
TRBD1,TRBV3-1/TRBV3-2,TRBJ2-3,CASSLGQGGDTQYF,TGTGCCAGCAGCCTAGGACAGGGAGGCGATACGCAGTATTTT